One sample yielded the 10 T cell receptor beta chains listed below, sequenced in a study of Ad26.COV2.S vaccination and SARS-CoV-2 variants. The repertoire was sequenced with immunoSEQ multiplex PCR; TCRdb's copy has only in-frame clones and lacks some. This sample has hundreds of thousands of clones, with about 91% found just once. This specimen was peripheral blood, taken after recovery from COVID-19. The receptors derive from a human donor who had recovered from COVID-19.

The rearrangement links TRBV7-2 to TRBJ2-1; possibly TRBD2 for D (6 bases). Germline CDR1 reads SGHTA; CDR2 reads FQGNSA. The CDR3 consists of 14 residues. With 7 bases removed from V and 6 bases from J, the gap between germline ends came to 16 bases. The CDR3 DNA is TGTGCCAGCAAAGGAGGGAGGTCCCTCAATGAGCAGTTCTTC. It translates to CASKGGRSLNEQFF.

This chain connects TRBV7-9 to TRBJ2-3; 10 nucleotides match TRBD1. Losses at the gene ends were 2 bases for V and 5 bases for J; bases not matched to a gene: 7. This CDR3 has 16 amino acids. Germline values: CDR1 SEHNR, CDR2 FQNEAQ (reference sequence). Here the CDR3 reads CASSLMTGGFKDTQYF. For the CDR3, the DNA is TGTGCCAGCAGCTTAATGACAGGGGGCTTTAAAGATACGCAGTATTTT.

This clone was picked up a small number of times. The chain links TRBV11-2 to TRBJ2-7, with TRBD2 as a possible D gene (5 bases). Per germline, CDR1 SGHAT and CDR2 FQNNGV. Trimming cost V 5 bases and J 0 bases, with 20 bases left between them. The CDR3 is 17 residues long. CDR3 loop: CASSVSGSLEFSYEQYF. The CDR3 bases are TGTGCCAGCAGCGTCAGCGGATCCTTAGAGTTCTCCTACGAGCAGTACTTC.

The V gene is TRBV5-1, the J gene TRBJ2-3; 13 nucleotides line up with TRBD2. The CDR3 contains 16 residues. Per the germline V gene, CDR1 is SGHRS and CDR2 is YFSETQ. The J segment lost 6 bases and the V segment lost 1 base, leaving 5 bases of the junction unmatched. In nucleotides, the CDR3 is TGCGCCAGCAGCTTGCCAGGGACTAGCGGGGCTGATACGCAGTATTTT. It yields the protein CASSLPGTSGADTQYF.

The chain has TRBV10-3 and TRBJ1-3; a possible D gene is TRBD1 (6 bases). Per germline, CDR1 ENHRY and CDR2 SYGVKD. V lost 10 bases and J lost 0, with 13 bases in between. CDR3 length equals 14 residues. In nucleotides, the CDR3 is TGTGCCACGACAGGTTCCCGCTCTGGAAACACCATATATTTT. Translating it yields CATTGSRSGNTIYF.

The gene calls are TRBV18 and TRBJ2-7; 9 nucleotides match TRBD2. There are 15 residues in the CDR3. The junction had 5 bases not matched to a gene; V was cut back by 3 bases and J by 2 bases. Germline V gene data show CDR1 as KGHSH and CDR2 as LQKENI. CDR3 DNA: TGTGCCAGCTCACCTAGCGGGGGCACAGCCTACGAGCAGTACTTC. It specifies CASSPSGGTAYEQYF.

This sequence joins TRBV13 and TRBJ2-5; 10 bases are shared with TRBD1. Germline V gene data show CDR1 as PRHDT and CDR2 as FYEKMQ (reference sequence). Trimming took 0 bases from V and 3 from J; bases not matched to a gene: 10. This CDR3 has 18 amino acids. DNA of the CDR3: TGTGCCAGCAGCTTAGGCCCGGGACAGGGGCGTCCAAAAGAGACCCAGTACTTC. Amino acids: CASSLGPGQGRPKETQYF.

The V call is TRBV29-1, the J call TRBJ1-2; D remains unclear. This CDR3 region has 11 residues. Trimming removed 7 bases from V and 2 bases from J, with 8 bases in between. Per the germline V gene, CDR1 is SQVTM and CDR2 is ANQGSEA. The CDR3 here is CSANGNYGYTF. For the CDR3, the DNA is TGCAGCGCCAACGGGAACTATGGCTACACCTTC.

This clone occurred once. This chain uses TRBV6-5 with TRBJ1-5, with TRBD1 identical over 9 bases. Germline CDR1 and CDR2: MNHEY and SVGAGI. This CDR3 comprises 15 residues. The V gene end was trimmed by 6 bases and the J gene end by 0 bases; junction bases not matched to a gene: 3. CDR3 DNA: TGTGCCAGCAGACAGGGGGCAGTTAGCAATCAGCCCCAGCATTTT. Amino acid sequence: CASRQGAVSNQPQHF.

This clone has a handful of counts. This sequence joins TRBV6-2 or TRBV6-3 and TRBJ2-1, with 8 bases identical to TRBD2. V gave up 2 bases and J gave up 7 bases; unmatched junction bases: 7. This CDR3 is 15 amino acids long. Looked up from germline, CDR1 is MNHEY and CDR2 is SVGEGT. The CDR3 DNA is TGTGCCAGCAGTTACGGCGGCGGGGGGTGGAATGAGCAGTTCTTC. It codes for CASSYGGGGWNEQFF.